The rows below give T cell receptor beta chains drawn from one sample of a study of regulatory T cells in long-lasting Graves disease. One entry per CDR3 protein results from TCRdb running MiXCR on the multiplex PCR reads. The data hold roughly 410,000 distinct CDR3 sequences, with approximately 16% observed a single time. The sample also formed part of further work on T cells in Graves' hyperthyroidism and ophthalmopathy.

The sequencing here drew on peripheral blood mononuclear cells (PBMCs), taken at new diagnosis, from a patient treated with antithyroid drugs. These receptors were collected from a woman aged 40 to 50 with Graves disease. CDR3s include the opening cysteine and the closing phenylalanine or tryptophan. The D gene is left open where the match is weak. The size entry is marked missing in some rows and otherwise reads once, few, many or a size class.

v_gene	j_gene	abundance	d_gene	CDR3aa	CDR3nt
TRBV19	TRBJ2-1	NA	TRBD2	CASSQTSGMHNEQFF	TGTGCCAGTAGTCAAACTAGCGGGATGCACAATGAGCAGTTCTTC
TRBV7-3	TRBJ2-1	few	NA	CASSLTLVRSYNEQFF	TGTGCCAGCAGCTTGACTTTGGTACGTTCCTACAATGAGCAGTTCTTC
TRBV11-1	TRBJ2-3	many	TRBD1	CASSQPTGTLDTQYF	TGTGCCAGCAGCCAACCGACAGGGACGCTGGATACGCAGTATTTT
TRBV7-9	TRBJ2-1	NA	TRBD1	CASSSNTPGTGTYKEQFF	TGTGCCAGCAGTTCTAACACCCCCGGGACAGGGACTTACAAGGAGCAGTTCTTC
TRBV28	TRBJ2-7	many	TRBD2	CASNLAGDYEQYF	TGTGCCAGCAACTTAGCGGGAGACTACGAGCAGTACTTC
TRBV2	TRBJ2-3	many	NA	CASSGGPNTQYF	TGTGCCAGCTCCGGGGGGCCGAATACGCAGTATTTT
TRBV20-1	TRBJ1-5	NA	NA	CSATKGMGRVGNQPQHF	TGCAGTGCCACAAAAGGAATGGGCAGGGTAGGAAATCAGCCCCAGCATTTT
TRBV20-1	TRBJ2-6	NA	NA	CSASHRGGYSGANVLTF	TGCAGTGCTAGCCACCGGGGCGGATACTCTGGGGCCAACGTCCTGACTTTC
TRBV4-1	TRBJ2-5	NA	TRBD2	CASSQDLSGTSGRAQTQYF	TGCGCCAGCAGCCAAGATCTATCCGGGACTAGCGGGAGGGCCCAGACCCAGTACTTC
TRBV5-4	TRBJ1-5	NA	TRBD1	CASSPSGTVNQPQHF	TGTGCCAGCAGTCCTTCCGGGACAGTAAATCAGCCCCAGCATTTT
TRBV28	TRBJ2-7	NA	NA	CASRSQGGSYEQYF	TGTGCCAGCCGATCACAGGGGGGGTCCTACGAGCAGTACTTC
TRBV11-2	TRBJ1-4	many	NA	CASSSGTGFNEKLFF	TGTGCCAGCAGCTCCGGGACGGGTTTTAATGAAAAACTGTTTTTT
TRBV28	TRBJ1-4	many	NA	CASGRNEKLFF	TGTGCCAGCGGACGTAATGAAAAACTGTTTTTT
TRBV3-1	TRBJ2-1	few	NA	CASSQRRRLGVYNEQFF	TGTGCCAGCAGCCAGCGGCGGAGATTAGGGGTCTACAATGAGCAGTTCTTC
TRBV12-3/TRBV12-4	TRBJ2-2	NA	NA	CASIIGVTGELFF	TGTGCCAGCATCATTGGGGTCACCGGGGAGCTGTTTTTT
TRBV27	TRBJ2-4	NA	TRBD1	CASSLFAGGKNIQYF	TGTGCCAGCAGTTTATTCGCAGGGGGCAAAAACATTCAGTACTTC
TRBV10-3	TRBJ2-5	NA	TRBD2	CASNLAGGPTQYF	TGTGCCAGCAACCTAGCGGGAGGGCCAACCCAGTACTTC
TRBV6-1	TRBJ1-2	many	NA	CASTSGAHYGYTF	TGTGCCAGCACCTCAGGGGCCCACTATGGCTACACCTTC
TRBV6-8	TRBJ2-5	many	TRBD2	CASEGTSGETQYF	TGTGCCAGCGAGGGGACTAGCGGAGAGACCCAGTACTTC